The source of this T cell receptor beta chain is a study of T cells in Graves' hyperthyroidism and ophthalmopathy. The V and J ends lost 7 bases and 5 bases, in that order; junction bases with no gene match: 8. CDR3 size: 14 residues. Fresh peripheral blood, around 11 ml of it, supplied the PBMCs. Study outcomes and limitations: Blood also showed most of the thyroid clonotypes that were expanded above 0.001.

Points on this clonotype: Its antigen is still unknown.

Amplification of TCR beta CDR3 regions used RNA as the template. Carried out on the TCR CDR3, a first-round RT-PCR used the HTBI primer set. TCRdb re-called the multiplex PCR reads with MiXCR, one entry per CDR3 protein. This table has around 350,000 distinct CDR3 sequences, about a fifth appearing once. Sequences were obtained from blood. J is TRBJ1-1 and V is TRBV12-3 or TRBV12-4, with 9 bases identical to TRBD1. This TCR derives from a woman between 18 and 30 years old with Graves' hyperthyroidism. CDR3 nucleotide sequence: TGTGCCAGCATCTCCGGGACAGGGTGGACTGAAGCTTTCTTT. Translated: CASISGTGWTEAFF.